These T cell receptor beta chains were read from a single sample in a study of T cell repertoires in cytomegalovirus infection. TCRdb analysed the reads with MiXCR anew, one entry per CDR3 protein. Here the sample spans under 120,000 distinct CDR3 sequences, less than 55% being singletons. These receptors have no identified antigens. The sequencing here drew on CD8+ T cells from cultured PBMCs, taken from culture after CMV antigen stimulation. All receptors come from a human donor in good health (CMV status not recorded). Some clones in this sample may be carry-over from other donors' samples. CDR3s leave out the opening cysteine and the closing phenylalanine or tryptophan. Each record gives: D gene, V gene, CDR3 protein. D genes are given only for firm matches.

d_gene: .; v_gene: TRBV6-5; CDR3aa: ASSYSPGVQETQY
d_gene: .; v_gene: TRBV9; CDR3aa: ASSPGGHLTGELF
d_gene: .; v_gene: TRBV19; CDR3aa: ASSILLGHVNTEAF
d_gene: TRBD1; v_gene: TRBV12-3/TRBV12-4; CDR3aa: ASSLGGQPLSETQY
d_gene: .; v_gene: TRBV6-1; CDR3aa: ASSEVSPLLRGDNEQF
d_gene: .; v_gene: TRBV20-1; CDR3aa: SARDIGGGGDTQY
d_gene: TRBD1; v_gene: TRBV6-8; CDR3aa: ASSPTGGLEAF
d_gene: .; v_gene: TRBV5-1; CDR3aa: ASSLDSEGGGTEAF
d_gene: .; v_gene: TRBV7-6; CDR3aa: ASSPGDYEQY
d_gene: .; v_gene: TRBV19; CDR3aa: ASSIRAMYNYEQY
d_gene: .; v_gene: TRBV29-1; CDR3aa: SVITLQGRIGEQF
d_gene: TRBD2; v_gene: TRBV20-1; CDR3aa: SAGGGTNTGELF
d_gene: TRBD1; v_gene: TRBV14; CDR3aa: ASRHMGQKNTEAF
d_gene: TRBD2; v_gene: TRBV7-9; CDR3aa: ASSLAGRAGVSGANVLT
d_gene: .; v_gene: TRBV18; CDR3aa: ASSPPLAPYEQY
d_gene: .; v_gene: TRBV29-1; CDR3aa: STRDGRTPEAF
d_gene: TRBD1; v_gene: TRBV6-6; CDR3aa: ASSSDRATNEKLF
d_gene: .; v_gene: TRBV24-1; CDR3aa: ATSDPGTSSSGANVLT
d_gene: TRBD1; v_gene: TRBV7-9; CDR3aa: ASSLDDRDEQF
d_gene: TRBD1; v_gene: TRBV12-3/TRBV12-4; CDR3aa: ASSFDRAKEKAF
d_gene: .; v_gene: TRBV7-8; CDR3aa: ASSLGLTARERTGELF
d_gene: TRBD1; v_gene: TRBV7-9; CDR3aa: ASSFPGQGAYGYT
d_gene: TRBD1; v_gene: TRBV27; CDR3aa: ASSTPTGREAGANVLT
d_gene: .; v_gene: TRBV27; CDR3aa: ASSSVSTGSNSPLH
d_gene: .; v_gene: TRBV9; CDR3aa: ASSVSAAGRNEQF
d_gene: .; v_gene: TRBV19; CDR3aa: ASSIGRNEAF
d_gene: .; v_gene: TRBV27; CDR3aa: ASSPSGNWNSPLH
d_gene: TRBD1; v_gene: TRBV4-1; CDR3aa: ASSRDSLSEAF
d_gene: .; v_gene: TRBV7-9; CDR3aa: ASSLDPRDTQY
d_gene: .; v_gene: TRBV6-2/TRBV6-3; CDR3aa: ASSHPGAYNEQF
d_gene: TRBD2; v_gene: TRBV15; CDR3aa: ATSRRGAGETQY
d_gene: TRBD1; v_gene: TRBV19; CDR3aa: ASSLGTGMNTEAF